The 15 T cell receptor beta chains presented below share a single source sample, sequenced in a study of T-cell reconstitution after alpha-beta-depleted transplantation in children. Unique molecular identifiers were incorporated into the prepared TCRbeta library. Each CDR3 protein gets one entry after TCRdb re-called the PCR reads with MiXCR. Of under 250,000 distinct CDR3 sequences in the sample, more than 20% were seen once. The sample in question was PBMCs, mostly from graft donor cells, obtained 360 days after TCRalphabeta/CD19-depleted stem cell transplant. These receptors all stem from a female patient between 2 and 10 years old who had a stem cell transplant for congenital amegakaryocytic thrombocytopenia, so the T cells may come from the graft donor.

The rearrangement links TRBV15 to TRBJ1-6, with unresolved D. The germline gives CDR1 LNHNV, CDR2 YYDKDF (reference sequence). V lost 0 bases, J lost 7 bases, and 10 bases lay in between. CDR3 length: 15 residues. DNA of the CDR3: TGTGCCACCAGCAGAGATGGGAACAGAAATTCACCCCTCCACTTT. Translating gives CATSRDGNRNSPLHF.

The DNA for the CDR3 is TGTGCCAGCAGCCGAGGGACAGCCCAAGAGACCCAGTACTTC. Translated, it gives CASSRGTAQETQYF. The chain carries TRBV7-2 and TRBJ2-5, with 7 bases lining up with TRBD1. The V and J ends lost 5 bases and 1 base, in that order; junction bases with no gene match: 4. The CDR3 has 14 amino acids. CDR1 SGHTA and CDR2 FQGNSA come from the germline V gene.

This sequence joins TRBV5-6 and TRBJ1-4, with D hard to call. CDR1 is SGHDT and CDR2 is YYEEEE in the germline V gene. Trimming cost V 0 bases and J 10 bases, with 10 bases left between them. The CDR3 covers 13 residues. The CDR3 nucleotides read TGTGCCAGCAGCTTGGGCAGTCTTGGAAAACTGTTTTTT. Translated, it gives CASSLGSLGKLFF.

The table lists this clonotype with a few counts. At one of its ends the junction is not consistent with the germline gene, which may arise from a read error. This chain uses TRBV5-1 with TRBJ2-1; D might be TRBD2 (6 bases). Germline assignment: CDR1 SGHRS and CDR2 YFSETQ. CDR3 size: 17 residues. DNA of the CDR3: TGCGCCAGCAGCTTGGCCCCCGGGACTCCGGCCTACAATGAGCGGTTCTTC. It codes for CASSLAPGTPAYNERFF.

This chain links TRBV15 with TRBJ2-5, with TRBD2 identical over 10 bases. The CDR3 is 15 amino acids. J gave up 5 bases and V 5 bases, and 8 bases lay outside the gene matches. CDR1 is LNHNV and CDR2 is YYDKDF in the germline V gene (reference sequence). CDR3 coding DNA: TGTGCCACCAGCTTGGCTAGCGGGAGTGGGGAGACCCAGTACTTC. This gives the protein CATSLASGSGETQYF.

The genes are TRBV10-3 and TRBJ1-2; the D gene is possibly TRBD1 (6 bases). V was trimmed by 6 bases and J by 5 bases, leaving 13 bases between them. Looked up from germline, CDR1 is ENHRY and CDR2 is SYGVKD. The CDR3 loop spans 13 amino acids. The CDR3 region is CAISGGQGYGYTF. The DNA of the CDR3 is TGTGCCATCAGCGGTGGGCAGGGGTATGGCTACACCTTC.

This clonotype was counted between two and nine times. The J gene is TRBJ2-1, the V gene TRBV4-3, with D unclear. The CDR3 covers 14 residues. Trimming removed 2 bases from V and 7 bases from J, with 12 bases in between. Germline CDR1 LGHNA, CDR2 YSLEER. CDR3 nucleotide sequence: TGCGCCAGCAGCCAACTTGTATCCCTGAATGAGCAGTTCTTC. Its translation: CASSQLVSLNEQFF.

This chain joins TRBV28 and TRBJ2-1; 8 bases are shared with TRBD2. The V gene's germline CDR1 is MDHEN and CDR2 SYDVKM. V was clipped by 5 bases and J by 1 base; unmatched bases: 7. CDR3 size: 16 residues. The CDR3 DNA reads as TGTGCCAGCAGTGTCACTAGCGGAGCGTCCTACAATGAGCAGTTCTTC. It is translated as CASSVTSGASYNEQFF.

This sequence joins TRBV29-1 and TRBJ2-3; D may correspond to TRBD1 or TRBD2 (6 bases each). This CDR3 region has 12 residues. V was trimmed by 8 bases and J by 0 bases, leaving 9 bases between them. CDR1 is SQVTM, CDR2 ANQGSEA, per germline. The CDR3 nucleotides read TGCAGCTCGGGGGCTAGCACAGATACGCAGTATTTT. It is translated as CSSGASTDTQYF.

V is TRBV12-3 or TRBV12-4 and J is TRBJ2-3; 7 bases are shared with TRBD2. J gave up 3 bases and V 3 bases, and 3 bases lay outside the gene matches. The CDR3 has 14 residues. CDR3 sequence (DNA): TGTGCCAGCAGTTTGGCGGGGGTTACAGATACGCAGTATTTT. Translating gives CASSLAGVTDTQYF.

The rearrangement joins TRBV5-1 to TRBJ2-1; no definite D call. The CDR3 consists of 15 residues. CDR1 is SGHRS, CDR2 YFSETQ, per germline. V was cut by 0 bases and J by 3 bases, with 10 bases left in between. CDR3 loop: CASSLGILDYNEQFF. The CDR3 region has the DNA TGCGCCAGCAGCTTGGGTATTCTAGACTACAATGAGCAGTTCTTC.

This clonotype was detected a few times. In DNA, the CDR3 is TGTGCCAGCACCGTCCAGCGGGAAAACAATGAGCAGTTCTTC. This translates into CASTVQRENNEQFF. V gene TRBV6-2 or TRBV6-3 combines with J gene TRBJ2-1, with 7 positions matching TRBD2. Germline V gene lookup returns CDR1 MNHEY and CDR2 SVGEGT. J was trimmed by 5 bases and V by 7 bases; bases with no gene match: 8. CDR3 size: 14 residues.

CDR3 in DNA: TGCAGTGCAGTCGGGACTAGCGACGTCACAGATACGCAGTATTTT. This sequence encodes CSAVGTSDVTDTQYF. The chain combines TRBV20-1 with TRBJ2-3; 10 nucleotides line up with TRBD2. Germline V gene data show CDR1 as DFQATT and CDR2 as SNEGSKA (reference sequence). The CDR3 has 15 amino acids. Trimming took 6 bases from V and 2 from J; bases not matched to a gene: 8.

The table lists this clonotype with many counts. The chain uses TRBV4-1 and TRBJ2-7; TRBD1 or TRBD2 may be the D gene (5 bases each). The length of the CDR3 is 15 residues. Germline values: CDR1 MGHRA, CDR2 YSYEKL. V gave up 1 base and J gave up 3 bases, with 13 bases separating them. CDR3 region: CASSQVPGAGYEQYF. The CDR3 bases are TGCGCCAGCAGCCAAGTCCCCGGGGCCGGCTACGAGCAGTACTTC.

Ten or more counts support this clonotype. The CDR3 DNA is TGTGCCAGCAGCTTCTCCGGACTAGCGGGGCCAGGAGATACGCAGTATTTT. Protein: CASSFSGLAGPGDTQYF. The genes are TRBV7-2 and TRBJ2-3; 12 bases match TRBD2. The CDR3 extends over 17 amino acids. J gave up 5 bases and V 3 bases, and 9 bases lay outside the gene matches. Germline CDR1 SGHTA, CDR2 FQGNSA.